This is a list of T cell receptor beta chains from one sample in a study of a mutant IDH1 vaccine in newly diagnosed glioma. These receptors' targets are unknown. Measured with immunoSEQ multiplex PCR; TCRdb has only the in-frame clones, and not every one. This table has about 46,000 clones, roughly 92% appearing once. This material consisted of PBMCs, taken from a glioma patient whose treatment included an IDH1 peptide vaccine. The receptor set was obtained from a man in his forties or fifties with glioma. Each CDR3 is given with its conserved first and last residue. D genes are given only for firm matches. Size is omitted from some rows. Given values are once, few, many or a class for expanded clones.

abundance,v_gene,j_gene,d_gene,CDR3aa,CDR3nt
-,TRBV27,TRBJ2-5,TRBD2,CASSLFSGTSGGAGETQYF,TGTGCCAGCAGTCTCTTTTCCGGGACTAGCGGGGGGGCCGGTGAGACCCAGTACTTC
once,TRBV5-6,TRBJ2-7,-,CASSLGMGAGEQYF,TGTGCCAGCAGCCTTGGAATGGGGGCAGGGGAGCAGTACTTC
-,TRBV10-1,TRBJ2-3,-,CASSDHTDTQYF,TGCGCCAGCAGTGACCACACAGATACGCAGTATTTT
-,TRBV4-1,TRBJ2-7,TRBD2,CASSQEASGRAYEQYF,TGCGCCAGCAGCCAGGAGGCTAGCGGGAGGGCCTACGAGCAGTACTTC
-,TRBV28,TRBJ1-6,-,CASSGGDPRYSPLHF,TGTGCCAGCAGTGGGGGGGATCCCCGCTATTCACCCCTCCACTTT
-,TRBV29-1,TRBJ2-7,TRBD2,CSVQLAHYEQYF,TGCAGCGTCCAACTAGCGCACTACGAGCAGTACTTC
-,TRBV7-9,TRBJ2-5,TRBD1,CASSLEQGSETQYF,TGTGCCAGCAGCTTAGAACAGGGGTCAGAGACCCAGTACTTC
-,TRBV20-1,TRBJ1-4,-,CSAGDNEKLFF,TGCAGCGCCGGGGATAATGAAAAACTGTTTTTT
-,TRBV12-5,TRBJ2-1,-,CASGSGETYNEQFF,TGTGCTAGTGGTTCGGGGGAGACCTACAATGAGCAGTTCTTC
-,TRBV19,TRBJ2-1,-,CASSINRGTEEFF,TGTGCCAGTAGTATTAACCGCGGGACAGAAGAGTTCTTC
-,TRBV5-4,TRBJ2-7,TRBD1,CASSLSTGDYEQYF,TGTGCCAGCAGCTTGAGCACAGGGGACTACGAGCAGTACTTC
-,TRBV5-6,TRBJ2-1,-,CASSLGLEPYNEQFF,TGTGCCAGCAGCTTGGGTTTGGAACCCTACAATGAGCAGTTCTTC
-,TRBV10-2,TRBJ2-1,-,CASTPRRTGNNEQFF,TGCGCCAGCACCCCCCGTAGGACTGGGAACAATGAGCAGTTCTTC
-,TRBV11-2,TRBJ2-7,TRBD1,CASSLVRGQGAHYEQYF,TGTGCCAGCAGCTTAGTGCGGGGACAGGGGGCCCATTACGAGCAGTACTTC
-,TRBV5-1,TRBJ1-2,-,CASGGSVGGYTF,TGCGCCAGCGGTGGTTCCGTCGGTGGCTACACCTTC
-,TRBV4-3,TRBJ2-4,-,CASSHRAAGIQYF,TGCGCCAGCAGCCACCGCGCGGCGGGCATTCAGTACTTC
-,TRBV27,TRBJ2-1,TRBD1,CASSFTGGSNNEQFF,TGTGCCAGCAGTTTTACAGGGGGATCTAACAATGAGCAGTTCTTC
-,TRBV7-9,TRBJ2-1,-,CASTRLDSSLDEQFF,TGTGCCAGCACCCGACTGGACAGCTCGTTGGATGAGCAGTTCTTC
-,TRBV28,TRBJ2-2,TRBD2,CASTLTSGSFTGELFF,TGTGCCAGCACCCTCACTAGCGGATCCTTCACCGGGGAGCTGTTTTTT
once,TRBV4-1,TRBJ1-1,-,CASSHAGGREAFF,TGCGCCAGCAGCCATGCGGGGGGCCGAGAAGCTTTCTTT
-,TRBV11-2,TRBJ2-7,TRBD1,CASSLAVTGATYEQYF,TGTGCCAGCAGCTTAGCGGTGACAGGGGCCACCTACGAGCAGTACTTC
-,TRBV19,TRBJ2-1,-,CASSMDGYNEQFF,TGTGCCAGTAGTATGGACGGTTACAATGAGCAGTTCTTC
once,TRBV9,TRBJ2-2,-,CASSARVTGELFF,TGTGCCAGCAGCGCCAGGGTTACCGGGGAGCTGTTTTTT
-,TRBV4-3,TRBJ1-1,-,CASSRGTNTEAFF,TGCGCCAGCAGCCGGGGGACGAACACTGAAGCTTTCTTT
-,TRBV10-3,TRBJ1-5,-,CAISDVNQPQHF,TGTGCCATCAGTGACGTCAATCAGCCCCAGCATTTT
-,TRBV7-2,TRBJ1-5,TRBD1,CASSPQGQGAAQPQHF,TGTGCCAGCAGCCCCCAGGGACAGGGGGCGGCTCAGCCCCAGCATTTT
-,TRBV2,TRBJ2-3,-,CASSETPERTDTQYF,TGTGCCAGCAGTGAAACCCCCGAGAGGACAGATACGCAGTATTTT
-,TRBV6-6,TRBJ1-3,-,CASSDSFSGNTIYF,TGTGCCAGCAGCGACAGTTTCTCTGGAAACACCATATATTTT
-,TRBV9,TRBJ1-2,TRBD1,CASSSRGGGQGSGYTF,TGTGCCAGCAGCTCGCGCGGGGGGGGACAGGGGAGCGGCTACACCTTC
-,TRBV5-8,TRBJ1-5,-,CAMTSMDRQPQHF,TGTGCCATGACGAGTATGGATCGTCAGCCCCAGCATTTT
few,TRBV14,TRBJ1-6,TRBD1,CASSQSGGSSPLHF,TGTGCCAGCAGCCAATCAGGGGGCAGTTCACCCCTCCACTTT
-,TRBV5-1,TRBJ2-7,-,CASSLGSTYEQYF,TGCGCCAGCAGCTTGGGGTCGACCTACGAGCAGTACTTC
-,TRBV7-9,TRBJ2-1,-,CASSLLGTTSSYNEQFF,TGTGCCAGCAGCTTATTGGGGACAACTAGCTCCTACAATGAGCAGTTCTTC